Listed below are T cell receptor beta chains from one sample, sequenced in a study of beta chain features in type 1 diabetes. Only in-frame clones appear in the TCRdb table, and some are missing; sequencing was by immunoSEQ multiplex PCR. The sample holds 400,000 or so clones, around 13% seen once. Specimen: naive CD4+ T cells from blood. The receptors here all came from a woman under 30 with type 1 diabetes. Each CDR3 is given without its conserved first and last residue. Each record gives: CDR3 protein, V gene, J gene, D gene. D genes are given only for firm matches.

CDR3aa: SVRGLYSGNTIY
v_gene: TRBV29-1
j_gene: TRBJ1-3
d_gene: -

CDR3aa: ASREGSGSYNEQF
v_gene: TRBV28
j_gene: TRBJ2-1
d_gene: -

CDR3aa: ASSPAGEGDTQY
v_gene: TRBV5-1
j_gene: TRBJ2-3
d_gene: -

CDR3aa: ASSVGTDYGYT
v_gene: TRBV7-2
j_gene: TRBJ1-2
d_gene: TRBD1

CDR3aa: ASSWAGEKLF
v_gene: TRBV11-2
j_gene: TRBJ1-4
d_gene: -

CDR3aa: AWSTGGSKNIQY
v_gene: TRBV30
j_gene: TRBJ2-4
d_gene: TRBD1

CDR3aa: ASTSRGETQY
v_gene: TRBV7-9
j_gene: TRBJ2-5
d_gene: -

CDR3aa: ASTSSAEAF
v_gene: TRBV19
j_gene: TRBJ1-1
d_gene: -

CDR3aa: ATNPGLAGVSNEQY
v_gene: TRBV30
j_gene: TRBJ2-7
d_gene: TRBD2

CDR3aa: ASKAGLYQPQH
v_gene: TRBV27
j_gene: TRBJ1-5
d_gene: -

CDR3aa: ASSSTLAASYNEQF
v_gene: TRBV28
j_gene: TRBJ2-1
d_gene: -

CDR3aa: ASSGGLATYEQY
v_gene: TRBV9
j_gene: TRBJ2-7
d_gene: TRBD2

CDR3aa: ASSPPRRVDGKNIQY
v_gene: TRBV18
j_gene: TRBJ2-4
d_gene: -

CDR3aa: ASGGGNTDTQY
v_gene: TRBV6-6
j_gene: TRBJ2-3
d_gene: TRBD2

CDR3aa: AWSAGTSGSHVGWVGYEQY
v_gene: TRBV30
j_gene: TRBJ2-7
d_gene: TRBD2

CDR3aa: ASSLGMSEKLF
v_gene: TRBV7-2
j_gene: TRBJ1-4
d_gene: -

CDR3aa: ASTSSHSYEQY
v_gene: TRBV6-5
j_gene: TRBJ2-7
d_gene: -

CDR3aa: ASSLALAGGEGYT
v_gene: TRBV5-1
j_gene: TRBJ1-2
d_gene: TRBD1

CDR3aa: ASSLEVWTVYYGYT
v_gene: TRBV7-2
j_gene: TRBJ1-2
d_gene: -

CDR3aa: ASTARGTRSYEQY
v_gene: TRBV7-8
j_gene: TRBJ2-7
d_gene: -

CDR3aa: ASTFSGGTTGELF
v_gene: TRBV9
j_gene: TRBJ2-2
d_gene: -

CDR3aa: ASSRGGRGPSNQPQH
v_gene: TRBV4-1
j_gene: TRBJ1-5
d_gene: TRBD1

CDR3aa: ASRPRQGLNYGYT
v_gene: TRBV7-9
j_gene: TRBJ1-2
d_gene: TRBD1

CDR3aa: ASLPTSGSLADTQY
v_gene: TRBV19
j_gene: TRBJ2-3
d_gene: TRBD2

CDR3aa: ASSLGYEQY
v_gene: TRBV4-2
j_gene: TRBJ2-7
d_gene: -

CDR3aa: ASSLEGLERGGYT
v_gene: TRBV13
j_gene: TRBJ1-2
d_gene: -

CDR3aa: ASRRTFRSYNEQF
v_gene: TRBV6-1
j_gene: TRBJ2-1
d_gene: -

CDR3aa: ASSSPPDTQY
v_gene: TRBV28
j_gene: TRBJ2-3
d_gene: -

CDR3aa: ASSSLPGQGVREQY
v_gene: TRBV7-2
j_gene: TRBJ2-7
d_gene: TRBD1

CDR3aa: ASSDQGKGYNEQF
v_gene: TRBV6-4
j_gene: TRBJ2-1
d_gene: -

CDR3aa: ASSPGTGVNTEAF
v_gene: TRBV7-9
j_gene: TRBJ1-1
d_gene: -

CDR3aa: ASSQGPIEKLF
v_gene: TRBV4-1
j_gene: TRBJ1-4
d_gene: -

CDR3aa: SVTGGGGYT
v_gene: TRBV29-1
j_gene: TRBJ1-2
d_gene: TRBD1

CDR3aa: ASSGSGVTDTQY
v_gene: TRBV7-9
j_gene: TRBJ2-3
d_gene: -

CDR3aa: SVESHRETQY
v_gene: TRBV29-1
j_gene: TRBJ2-5
d_gene: -

CDR3aa: ASSIEPTGANVLT
v_gene: TRBV19
j_gene: TRBJ2-6
d_gene: -

CDR3aa: ASSLLSGDQETQY
v_gene: TRBV7-9
j_gene: TRBJ2-5
d_gene: TRBD2

CDR3aa: ASSTRGRIIAF
v_gene: TRBV6-5
j_gene: TRBJ1-1
d_gene: TRBD1

CDR3aa: ASSPPGQGKY
v_gene: TRBV19
j_gene: TRBJ1-3
d_gene: TRBD1

CDR3aa: ASSASGTDSYEQY
v_gene: TRBV6-5
j_gene: TRBJ2-7
d_gene: TRBD2